This TCR beta chain emerged from a study of CD8 T cells in ankylosing spondylitis. This CDR3 comprises 16 residues. The junction had 6 bases not matched to a gene; V was cut back by 6 bases and J by 3 bases. The germline CDR1 and CDR2 sequences are SGHTA and FQGNSA. TCRdb called the 5' RACE reads again in MiXCR, with one record for every CDR3 protein. The sample carries roughly 150,000 distinct CDR3 sequences, 30% to 40% recorded once. The chain recombines TRBV7-2 with TRBJ2-2; 11 positions agree with TRBD2. Sequencing was performed on synovial fluid, either unsorted or a sorted T cell fraction (not recorded which). This sequence originates from a male donor with ankylosing spondylitis. CDR3 nucleotides: TGTGCCAGCAGGCAAACTAGCGGGAGTCACACCGGGGAGCTGTTTTTT. Protein: CASRQTSGSHTGELFF.